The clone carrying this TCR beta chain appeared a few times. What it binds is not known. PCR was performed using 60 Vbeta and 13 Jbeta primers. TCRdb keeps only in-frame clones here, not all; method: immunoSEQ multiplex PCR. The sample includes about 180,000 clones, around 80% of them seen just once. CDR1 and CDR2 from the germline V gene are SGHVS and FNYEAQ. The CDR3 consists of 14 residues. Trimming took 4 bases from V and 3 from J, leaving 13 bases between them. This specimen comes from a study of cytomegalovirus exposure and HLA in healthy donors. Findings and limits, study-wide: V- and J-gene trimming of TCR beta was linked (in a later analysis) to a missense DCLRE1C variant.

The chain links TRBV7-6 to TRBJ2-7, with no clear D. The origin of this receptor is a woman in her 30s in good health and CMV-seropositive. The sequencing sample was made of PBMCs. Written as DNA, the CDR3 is TGTGCCAGCAGCTCTGAGCTGCTTGGCTACGAGCAGTACTTC. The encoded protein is CASSSELLGYEQYF.